The clone carrying this T cell receptor beta chain has a count of ten or more. Its cognate antigen is unknown. This entry is derived from a study of T-cell reconstitution after alpha-beta-depleted transplantation in children. Unique molecular identifiers featured in how the TCRbeta library was prepared. TCRdb redid the calling of the PCR reads with MiXCR, one entry per CDR3 protein. The sample lists 490,000 or so distinct CDR3 sequences, roughly a tenth seen once, with just over 2% in the top ten. General study findings and limits: T-cell numbers and diversity, one year after transplant, stemmed largely from T cells that were newly produced.

The V and J ends lost 3 bases and 5 bases, in that order; junction bases with no gene match: 4. Germline CDR1 and CDR2: SGHTA and FQGNSA. CDR3 length: 15 amino acids. V and J are TRBV7-2 and TRBJ2-1, with 10 bases fitting TRBD2. The sequencing here drew on PBMCs, taken before TCRalphabeta/CD19-depleted stem cell transplant. The clonotype comes from a child younger than 10 with inherited bone marrow failure, due to receive a stem cell transplant. The CDR3 nucleotides are TGTGCCAGCAGCTTGAAGCGGGAGGGCCACAATGAGCAGTTCTTC. It specifies CASSLKREGHNEQFF.